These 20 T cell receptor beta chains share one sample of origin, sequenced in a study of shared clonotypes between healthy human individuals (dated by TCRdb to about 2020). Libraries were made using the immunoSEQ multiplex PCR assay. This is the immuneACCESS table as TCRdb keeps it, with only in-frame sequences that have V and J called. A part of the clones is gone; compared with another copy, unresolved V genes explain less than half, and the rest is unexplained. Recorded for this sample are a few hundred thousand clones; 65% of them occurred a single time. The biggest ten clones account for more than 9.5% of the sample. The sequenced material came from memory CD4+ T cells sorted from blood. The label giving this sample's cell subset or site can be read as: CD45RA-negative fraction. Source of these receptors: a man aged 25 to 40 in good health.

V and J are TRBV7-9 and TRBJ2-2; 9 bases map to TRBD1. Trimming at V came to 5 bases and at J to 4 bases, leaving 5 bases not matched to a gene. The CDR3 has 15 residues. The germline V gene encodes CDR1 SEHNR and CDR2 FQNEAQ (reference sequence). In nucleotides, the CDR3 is TGTGCCAGCAGCCCAGGACAGGGGCCCACCGGGGAGCTGTTTTTT. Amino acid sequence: CASSPGQGPTGELFF.

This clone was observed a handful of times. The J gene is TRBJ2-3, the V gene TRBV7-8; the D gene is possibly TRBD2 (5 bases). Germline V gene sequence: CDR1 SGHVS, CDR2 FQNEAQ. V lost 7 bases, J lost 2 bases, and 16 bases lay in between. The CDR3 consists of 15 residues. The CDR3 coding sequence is TGTGCCAGCACCCAAGCCGCGGACTTCACAGATACGCAGTATTTT. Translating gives CASTQAADFTDTQYF. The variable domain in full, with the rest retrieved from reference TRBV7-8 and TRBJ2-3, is GAGVSQSPRYKVAKRGQDVALRCDPISGHVSLFWYQQALGQGPEFLTYFQNEAQLDKSGLPSDRFFAERPEGSVSTLKIQRTQQEDSAVYLCASTQAADFTDTQYFGPGTRLTVL.

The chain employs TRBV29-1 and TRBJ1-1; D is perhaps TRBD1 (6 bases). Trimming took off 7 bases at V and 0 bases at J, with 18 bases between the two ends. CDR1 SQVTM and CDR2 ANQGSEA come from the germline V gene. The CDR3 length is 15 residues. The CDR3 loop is CSGKQGWGMNTEAFF. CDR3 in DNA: TGCAGCGGAAAACAGGGCTGGGGGATGAACACTGAAGCTTTCTTT.

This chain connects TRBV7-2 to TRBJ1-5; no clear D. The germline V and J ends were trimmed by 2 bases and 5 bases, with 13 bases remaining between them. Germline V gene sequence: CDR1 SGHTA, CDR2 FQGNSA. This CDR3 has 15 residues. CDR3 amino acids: CASSLSYKGHQPQHF. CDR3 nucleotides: TGTGCCAGCAGCTTATCGTACAAGGGCCATCAGCCCCAGCATTTT.

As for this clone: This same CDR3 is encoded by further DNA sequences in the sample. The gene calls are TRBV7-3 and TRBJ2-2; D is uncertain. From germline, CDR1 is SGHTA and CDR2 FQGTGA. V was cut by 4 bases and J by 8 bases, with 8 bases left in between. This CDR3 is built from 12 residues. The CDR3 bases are TGTGCCAGCAGCTCTCCTAAAGGGGAGCTGTTTTTT. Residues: CASSSPKGELFF.

The CDR3 DNA reads as TGTGCCAGCAGCATAAGCCGGGAGCCCTCCGAGCAGTACTTC. The encoded protein is CASSISREPSEQYF. This chain joins TRBV9 and TRBJ2-7, with D perhaps TRBD2 (6 bases). CDR3 length equals 14 residues. Trimming pared 4 bases from V and 6 bases from J, leaving 17 bases between. Germline CDR1 and CDR2: SGDLS and YYNGEE. Looking up the rest from reference TRBV9 and TRBJ2-7 gives the full variable domain: DSGVTQTPKHLITATGQRVTLRCSPRSGDLSVYWYQQSLDQGLQFLIQYYNGEERAKGNILERFSAQQFPDLHSELNLSSLELGDSALYFCASSISREPSEQYFGPGTRLTVT.

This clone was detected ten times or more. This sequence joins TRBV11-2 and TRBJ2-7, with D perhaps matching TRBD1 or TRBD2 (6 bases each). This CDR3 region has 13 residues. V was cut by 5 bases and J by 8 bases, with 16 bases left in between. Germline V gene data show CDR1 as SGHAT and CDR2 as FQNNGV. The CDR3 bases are TGTGCCAGCAGCCCGGGACCGGGGGCGCAGCAGTACTTC. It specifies CASSPGPGAQQYF.

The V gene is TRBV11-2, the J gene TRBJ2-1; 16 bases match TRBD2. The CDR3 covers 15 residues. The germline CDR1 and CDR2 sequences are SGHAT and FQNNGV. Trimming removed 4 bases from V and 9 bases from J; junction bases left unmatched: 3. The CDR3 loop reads CASSSGTSGRGEQFF. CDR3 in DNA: TGTGCCAGCAGCTCAGGGACTAGCGGGAGGGGTGAGCAGTTCTTC.

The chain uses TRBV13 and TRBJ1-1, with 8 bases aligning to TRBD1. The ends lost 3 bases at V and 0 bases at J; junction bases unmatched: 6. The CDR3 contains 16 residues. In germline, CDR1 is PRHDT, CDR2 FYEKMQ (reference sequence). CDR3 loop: CASSFATGAMNTEAFF. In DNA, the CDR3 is TGTGCCAGCAGCTTCGCGACAGGGGCTATGAACACTGAAGCTTTCTTT.

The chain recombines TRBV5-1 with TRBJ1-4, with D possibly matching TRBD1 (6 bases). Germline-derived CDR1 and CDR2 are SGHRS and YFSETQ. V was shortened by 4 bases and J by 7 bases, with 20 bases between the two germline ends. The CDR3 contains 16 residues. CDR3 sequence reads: CASSPSRQGMSEKLFF. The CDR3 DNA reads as TGCGCCAGCAGCCCGAGCAGGCAGGGGATGAGTGAAAAACTGTTTTTT.

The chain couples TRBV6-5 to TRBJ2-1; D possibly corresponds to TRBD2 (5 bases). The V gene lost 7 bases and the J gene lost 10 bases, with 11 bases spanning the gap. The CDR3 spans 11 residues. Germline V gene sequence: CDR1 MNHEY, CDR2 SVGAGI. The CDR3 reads CASTLRAEQFF. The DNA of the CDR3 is TGTGCCAGCACTTTGAGGGCGGAGCAGTTCTTC.

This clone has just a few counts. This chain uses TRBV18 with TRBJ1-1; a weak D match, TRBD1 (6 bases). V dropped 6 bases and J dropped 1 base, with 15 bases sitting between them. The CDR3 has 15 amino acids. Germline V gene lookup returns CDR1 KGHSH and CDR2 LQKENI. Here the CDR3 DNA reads TGTGCCAGCTCCGCGGGGGCCAGCAGGAACACTGAAGCTTTCTTT. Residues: CASSAGASRNTEAFF.

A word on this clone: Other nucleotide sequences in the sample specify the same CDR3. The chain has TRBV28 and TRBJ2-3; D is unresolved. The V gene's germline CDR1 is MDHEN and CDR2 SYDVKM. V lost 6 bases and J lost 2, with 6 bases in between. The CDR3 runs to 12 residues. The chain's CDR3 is CASSETTDTQYF. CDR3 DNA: TGTGCCAGCAGCGAGACCACAGATACGCAGTATTTT.

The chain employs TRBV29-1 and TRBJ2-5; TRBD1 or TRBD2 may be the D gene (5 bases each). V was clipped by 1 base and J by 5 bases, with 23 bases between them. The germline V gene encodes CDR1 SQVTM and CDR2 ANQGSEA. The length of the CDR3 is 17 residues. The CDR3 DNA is TGCAGCGTTGAAGCTAGGACCCGGGGCGGACTCGCGGAGACCCAGTACTTC. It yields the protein CSVEARTRGGLAETQYF.

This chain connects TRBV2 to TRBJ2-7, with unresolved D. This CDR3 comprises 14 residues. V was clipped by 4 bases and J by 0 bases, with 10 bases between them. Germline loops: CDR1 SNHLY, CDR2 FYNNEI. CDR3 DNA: TGTGCCAGCAGTGTATCAAGGAGCTCCTACGAGCAGTACTTC. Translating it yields CASSVSRSSYEQYF. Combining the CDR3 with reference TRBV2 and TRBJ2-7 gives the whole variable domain EPEVTQTPSHQVTQMGQEVILRCVPISNHLYFYWYRQILGQKVEFLVSFYNNEISEKSEIFDDQFSVERPDGSNFTLKIRSTKLEDSAMYFCASSVSRSSYEQYFGPGTRLTVT.

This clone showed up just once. The CDR3 loop reads CASSLRHPGQGASEQYF. The CDR3 bases are TGTGCCAGCAGCTTAAGGCACCCGGGACAGGGGGCCTCCGAGCAGTACTTC. The chain joins TRBV7-6 to TRBJ2-7, with 12 bases aligning to TRBD1. The CDR3 sequence is 17 residues long. Germline V lookup: CDR1 SGHVS, CDR2 FNYEAQ. V lost 2 bases and J lost 6; bases outside the gene matches: 11.

CDR3 sequence (DNA): TGTGCCAGCAGCGTTGGGACACAAGAGACCCAGTACTTC. Translated: CASSVGTQETQYF. This sequence joins TRBV9 and TRBJ2-5; perhaps TRBD1 as D (6 bases). Germline CDR1 and CDR2: SGDLS and YYNGEE. CDR3 size: 13 residues. V was cut by 2 bases and J by 2 bases, with 7 bases left in between.

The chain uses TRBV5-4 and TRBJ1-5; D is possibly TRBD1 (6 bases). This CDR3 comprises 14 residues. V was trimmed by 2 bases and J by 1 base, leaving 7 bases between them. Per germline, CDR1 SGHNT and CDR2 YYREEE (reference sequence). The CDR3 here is CASSFRGSNQPQHF. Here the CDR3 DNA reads TGTGCCAGCAGCTTCAGGGGAAGCAATCAGCCCCAGCATTTT.

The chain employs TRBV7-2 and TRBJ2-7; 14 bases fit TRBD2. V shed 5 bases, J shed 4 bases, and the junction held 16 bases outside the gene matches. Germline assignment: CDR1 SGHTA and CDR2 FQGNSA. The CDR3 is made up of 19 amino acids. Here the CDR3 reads CASSIYPGLAGEFIYEQYF. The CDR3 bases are TGTGCCAGCAGCATATATCCGGGACTAGCGGGAGAATTTATTTACGAGCAGTACTTC.

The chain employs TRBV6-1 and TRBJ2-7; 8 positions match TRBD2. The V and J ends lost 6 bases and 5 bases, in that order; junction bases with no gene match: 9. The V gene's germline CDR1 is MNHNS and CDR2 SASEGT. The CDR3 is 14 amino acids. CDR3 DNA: TGTGCCAGCAGCTCCCAGGCGGGGGGCGACGAGCAGTACTTC. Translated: CASSSQAGGDEQYF.